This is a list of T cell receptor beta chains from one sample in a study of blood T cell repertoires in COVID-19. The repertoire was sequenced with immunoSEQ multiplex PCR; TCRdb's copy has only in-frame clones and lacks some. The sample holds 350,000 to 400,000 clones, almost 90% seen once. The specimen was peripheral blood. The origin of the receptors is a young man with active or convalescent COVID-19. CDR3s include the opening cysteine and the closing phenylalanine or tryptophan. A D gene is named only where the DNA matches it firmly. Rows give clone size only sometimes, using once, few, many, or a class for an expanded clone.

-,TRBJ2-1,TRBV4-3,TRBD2,TGCGCCAGCAGCCAAGATCTAGCGGGAGGGCAGAATGAGCAGTTCTTC,CASSQDLAGGQNEQFF
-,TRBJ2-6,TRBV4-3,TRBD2,TGCGCCAGCAGCCAAGCGGCTAGCGGGAGTTTCACTGGGGCCAACGTCCTGACTTTC,CASSQAASGSFTGANVLTF
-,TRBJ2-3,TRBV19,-,TGTGCCAGTAGCACACAACTCGCCCGAGACACGACCACAGATACGCAGTATTTT,CASSTQLARDTTTDTQYF
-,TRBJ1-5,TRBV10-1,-,TGCGCCAGCAACAAACAGGATAGGGGTCAGCCCCAGCATTTT,CASNKQDRGQPQHF
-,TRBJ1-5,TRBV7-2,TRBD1,TGTGCCAGCAGCTCCCGGACAGGTTATCAGCCCCAGCATTTT,CASSSRTGYQPQHF
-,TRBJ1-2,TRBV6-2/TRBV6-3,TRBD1,TGTGCCAGCAGTGAGGGACAGCGTGGCTACACCTTC,CASSEGQRGYTF
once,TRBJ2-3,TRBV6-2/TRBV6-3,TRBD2,TGTGCCAGCAGTTACTTGTTCGGCGGGGGGCCCACAGATACGCAGTATTTT,CASSYLFGGGPTDTQYF
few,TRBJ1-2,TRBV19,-,TGTGCCAGTAGTATTTCTGGTCACGGAGAGAACTATGGCTACACCTTC,CASSISGHGENYGYTF
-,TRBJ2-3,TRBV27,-,TGTGCCAGCGGATTACGGGACTTCTACTCTAGCACAGATACGCAGTATTTT,CASGLRDFYSSTDTQYF
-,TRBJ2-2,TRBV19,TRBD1,TGTGCCAGTAATCCGGACAGGGGGTTCACCGGGGAGCTGTTTTTT,CASNPDRGFTGELFF
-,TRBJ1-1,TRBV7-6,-,TGTGCCAGCCGGAACCAGATACTACTAAACCGGAGGGCGTTGAGCACTGAAGCTTTCTTT,CASRNQILLNRRALSTEAFF
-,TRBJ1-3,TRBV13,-,TGTGCCAGCAGCTTTGGCAGGGGTAGAAACACCATATATTTT,CASSFGRGRNTIYF
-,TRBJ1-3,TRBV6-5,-,TGTGCCAGCAGCCGAGGAGCCTCTGGAAACACCATATATTTT,CASSRGASGNTIYF
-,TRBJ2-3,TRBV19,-,TGTGCCAGTAGTACGAGAACTCGAACAGGGGCGGGACGCACAGATACGCAGTATTTT,CASSTRTRTGAGRTDTQYF
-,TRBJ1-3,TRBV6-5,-,TGTGCCAGCAGACGGGGACAATCCTCTGGAAACACCATATATTTT,CASRRGQSSGNTIYF
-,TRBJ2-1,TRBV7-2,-,TGTGCCAGCAGCCATGACTCGTACAATGAGCAGTTCTTC,CASSHDSYNEQFF
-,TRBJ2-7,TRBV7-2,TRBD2,TGTGCCAGCAGCTCACGGGGGGTCAACTACGAGCAGTACTTC,CASSSRGVNYEQYF
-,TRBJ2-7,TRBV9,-,TGTGCCAGCAGCGCGGGACAACCGACCTACGAGCAGTACTTC,CASSAGQPTYEQYF
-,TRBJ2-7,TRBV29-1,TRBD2,TGCAGCGTTAGGACTAGCGGGACACCCGAGCAGTACTTC,CSVRTSGTPEQYF
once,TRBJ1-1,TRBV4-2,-,TGTGCCAGCAGCCCTCGGACAGATCGTTTGAACACTGAAGCTTTCTTT,CASSPRTDRLNTEAFF
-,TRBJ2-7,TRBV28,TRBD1,TGTGCCAGCAGTATACTGGGACAGAAATACGAGCAGTACTTC,CASSILGQKYEQYF
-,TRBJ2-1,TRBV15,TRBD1,TGTGCCACCAGCAGACAGGGGGCCTCCTACAATGAGCAGTTCTTC,CATSRQGASYNEQFF
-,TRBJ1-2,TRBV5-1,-,TGCGCCAGCTCAGCGACAACTCGGCAGGGCTATGGCTACACCTTC,CASSATTRQGYGYTF
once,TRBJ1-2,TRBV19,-,TGTGCCAGTACAACGACAGGCGCAAGTCATGGCTACACCTTC,CASTTTGASHGYTF
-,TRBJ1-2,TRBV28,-,TGTGCCGCTTCCGGCGGGACGGCTGGCTACACCTTC,CAASGGTAGYTF
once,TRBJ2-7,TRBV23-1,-,TGCGCCAGCAGTCAATCACCCTGTCAGGGGACCTACGAGCAGTACTTC,CASSQSPCQGTYEQYF
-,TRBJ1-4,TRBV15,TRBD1,TGTGCCACCAGCAGAGATTACAGGGGGTATGAAAAACTGTTTTTT,CATSRDYRGYEKLFF
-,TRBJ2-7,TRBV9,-,TGTGCCAGCAGCGTAGGGACAGCCTCCTACGAGCAGTACTTC,CASSVGTASYEQYF
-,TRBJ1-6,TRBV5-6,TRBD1,TGTGCCAGCAGCTTTACAGGGGAGCGGGATTCACCCCTCCACTTT,CASSFTGERDSPLHF
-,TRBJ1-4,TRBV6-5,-,TGTGCCAGCAGTTCAGGGACACTCAGGAGTGAAAAACTGTTTTTT,CASSSGTLRSEKLFF
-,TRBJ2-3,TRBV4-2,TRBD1,TGTGCCAGCAGCCAAGATGGAACAGGGGTGACAGATACGCAGTATTTT,CASSQDGTGVTDTQYF
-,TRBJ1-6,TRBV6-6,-,TGTGCCAGCAGTTTGGTCCAGGCAGAAGATAATTCACCCCTCCACTTT,CASSLVQAEDNSPLHF
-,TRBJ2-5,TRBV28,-,TGTGCCAGCAGTTTTTGGAGAAAAGAGACCCAGTACTTC,CASSFWRKETQYF
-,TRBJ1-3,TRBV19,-,TGTGCCAGTAGTATCTACGACTCGAGGGGGAACTCTGGAAACACCATATATTTT,CASSIYDSRGNSGNTIYF
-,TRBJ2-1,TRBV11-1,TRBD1,TGTGCCAGCAGCTTCCGGGACAGGGAAATCAAAGGGCAGTTCTTC,CASSFRDREIKGQFF
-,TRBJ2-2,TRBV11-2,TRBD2,TGTGCCAGCAGCTCTCAAGCGGGAGTAACCGGGGAGCTGTTTTTT,CASSSQAGVTGELFF
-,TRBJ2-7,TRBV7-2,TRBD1,TGTGCCAGCAGCGTCCGGGACAGGGGGGGCTACGAGCAGTACTTC,CASSVRDRGGYEQYF
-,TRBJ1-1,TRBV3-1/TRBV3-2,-,TGTGCCAGCAGCCCGGGGGGTTATACTGAAGCTTTCTTT,CASSPGGYTEAFF
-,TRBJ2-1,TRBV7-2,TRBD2,TGTGCCAGCAGCTTAGTGGGTAGCGGGGTGGGGAATGAGCAGTTCTTC,CASSLVGSGVGNEQFF
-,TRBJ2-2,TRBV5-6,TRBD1,TGTGCCAGCATCCTGCTCGGCGCAGGGGGCGACCCCGGGGAGCTGTTTTTT,CASILLGAGGDPGELFF
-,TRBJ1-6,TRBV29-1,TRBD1,TGCAGCGTTAGGACAGGGGGTATTTCACCCCTCCACTTT,CSVRTGGISPLHF
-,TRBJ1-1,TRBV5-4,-,TGTGCCAGCAGCTTGAGGGGGGGAAGAACTGAAGCTTTCTTT,CASSLRGGRTEAFF
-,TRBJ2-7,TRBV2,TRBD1,TGTGCCAGCAGTGAAGCAGTACAGGGGGGTCGGGGCGAGCAGTACTTC,CASSEAVQGGRGEQYF
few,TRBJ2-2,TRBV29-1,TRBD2,TGCAGCGTTGGAGCAGCGGGAGATACCGGGGAGCTGTTTTTT,CSVGAAGDTGELFF
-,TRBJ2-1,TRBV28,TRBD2,TGTGCCAGCAGTGAGCCCGGGACTAGTGTTGAGCAGTTCTTC,CASSEPGTSVEQFF
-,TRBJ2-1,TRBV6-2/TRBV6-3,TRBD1,TGTGCCAGCTGTTTAACGACAGGGGACAACTACAATGAGCAGTTCTTC,CASCLTTGDNYNEQFF